Following are 4 T cell receptor beta chains from one sample sequenced in a study of pediatric ulcerative colitis. During colonoscopy, one to two rectal pinch biopsies were collected. Using immunoSEQ multiplex PCR, the repertoire was profiled, and TCRdb retains in-frame clones only, with some absent. The sample shows some 50,000 clones, around 81% of them seen only once. Sequencing used gut tissue. The source is a girl aged 5 to 17 with moderate ulcerative colitis.

The chain links TRBV6-5 to TRBJ2-6; D unresolved. Germline V CDR1 and CDR2: MNHEY, SVGAGI. The length of the CDR3 is 14 residues. V gave up 5 bases and J gave up 5 bases, with 10 bases separating them. CDR3 sequence: CASSLGFRANVLTF. CDR3 in DNA: TGTGCCAGCAGTCTGGGCTTCCGGGCCAACGTCCTGACTTTC.

This rearrangement joins TRBV2 to TRBJ2-4; D call uncertain. Germline lookup yields CDR1 SNHLY and CDR2 FYNNEI. V was shortened by 0 bases and J by 0 bases, with 3 bases between the two germline ends. The CDR3 is 14 residues long. The CDR3 protein is CASSEASAKNIQYF. The CDR3 DNA reads as TGTGCCAGCAGTGAAGCCTCAGCCAAAAACATTCAGTACTTC. The variable domain in full, completed from reference TRBV2 and TRBJ2-4, reads EPEVTQTPSHQVTQMGQEVILRCVPISNHLYFYWYRQILGQKVEFLVSFYNNEISEKSEIFDDQFSVERPDGSNFTLKIRSTKLEDSAMYFCASSEASAKNIQYFGAGTRLSVL.

The chain joins TRBV10-3 to TRBJ2-2; either TRBD1 or TRBD2 may supply D (6 bases each). Germline V gives CDR1 ENHRY, CDR2 SYGVKD. This CDR3 contains 14 residues. V was shortened by 7 bases and J by 1 base, with 10 bases between the two germline ends. The CDR3 bases are TGTGCCATCAAGGGGGGCCTGAACACCGGGGAGCTGTTTTTT. It translates to CAIKGGLNTGELFF.

This clone appeared a single time. The chain combines TRBV30 with TRBJ2-3; tentatively, D is TRBD1 (5 bases). V lost 5 bases and J lost 3, with 12 bases in between. This CDR3 comprises 13 residues. In germline, CDR1 is GTSNPN, CDR2 SVGIG (reference sequence). The CDR3 region is CAWGRAGTDTQYF. For the CDR3, the DNA is TGTGCCTGGGGGCGCGCAGGGACAGATACGCAGTATTTT. The full variable domain, with the rest looked up from reference TRBV30 and TRBJ2-3, is SQTIHQWPATLVQPVGSPLSLECTVEGTSNPNLYWYRQAAGRGLQLLFYSVGIGQISSEVPQNLSASRPQDRQFILSSKKLLLSDSGFYLCAWGRAGTDTQYFGPGTRLTVL.